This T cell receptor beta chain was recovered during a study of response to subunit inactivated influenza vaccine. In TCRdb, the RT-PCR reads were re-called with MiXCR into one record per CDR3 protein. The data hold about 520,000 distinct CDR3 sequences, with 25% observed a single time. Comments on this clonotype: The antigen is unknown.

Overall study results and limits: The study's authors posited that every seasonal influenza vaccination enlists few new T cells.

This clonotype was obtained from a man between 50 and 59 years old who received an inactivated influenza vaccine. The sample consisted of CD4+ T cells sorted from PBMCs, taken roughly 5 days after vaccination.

The CDR3 sequence is CASSSSGPPPRGIQYF. In DNA, the CDR3 is TGTGCCAGCAGCTCTAGCGGCCCGCCCCCAAGGGGCATTCAGTACTTC. This chain joins TRBV28 and TRBJ2-4, with 7 bases identical to TRBD2. Per germline, CDR1 MDHEN and CDR2 SYDVKM. The CDR3 is 16 residues long. Trimming removed 6 bases from V and 9 bases from J; junction bases left unmatched: 17.